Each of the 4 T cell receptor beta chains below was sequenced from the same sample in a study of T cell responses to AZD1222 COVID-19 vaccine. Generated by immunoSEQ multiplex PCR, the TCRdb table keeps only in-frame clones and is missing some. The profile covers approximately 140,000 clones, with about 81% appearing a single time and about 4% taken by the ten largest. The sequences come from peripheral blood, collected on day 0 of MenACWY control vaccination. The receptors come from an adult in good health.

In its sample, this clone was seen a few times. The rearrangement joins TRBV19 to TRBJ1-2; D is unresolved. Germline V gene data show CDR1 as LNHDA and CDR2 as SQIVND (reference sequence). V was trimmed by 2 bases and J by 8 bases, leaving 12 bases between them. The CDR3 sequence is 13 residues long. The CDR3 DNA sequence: TGTGCCAGTAGTATAAGGGTTAGGACGGGCTACACCTTC. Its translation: CASSIRVRTGYTF. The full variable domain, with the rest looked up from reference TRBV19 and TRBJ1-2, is DGGITQSPKYLFRKEGQNVTLSCEQNLNHDAMYWYRQDPGQGLRLIYYSQIVNDFQKGDIAEGYSVSREKKESFPLTVTSAQKNPTAFYLCASSIRVRTGYTFGSGTRLTVV.

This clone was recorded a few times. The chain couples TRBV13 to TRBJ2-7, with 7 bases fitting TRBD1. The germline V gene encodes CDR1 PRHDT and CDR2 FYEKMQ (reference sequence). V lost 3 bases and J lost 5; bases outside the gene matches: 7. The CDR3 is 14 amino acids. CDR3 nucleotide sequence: TGTGCCAGCAGCTTTTCGGACAGGACACACGAGCAGTACTTC. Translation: CASSFSDRTHEQYF.

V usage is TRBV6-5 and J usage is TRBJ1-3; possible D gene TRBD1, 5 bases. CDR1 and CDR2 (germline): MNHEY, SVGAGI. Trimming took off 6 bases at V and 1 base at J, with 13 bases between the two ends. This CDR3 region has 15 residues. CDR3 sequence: CASRDRGGSGNTIYF. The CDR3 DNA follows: TGTGCCAGCAGGGACCGGGGGGGGTCTGGAAACACCATATATTTT.

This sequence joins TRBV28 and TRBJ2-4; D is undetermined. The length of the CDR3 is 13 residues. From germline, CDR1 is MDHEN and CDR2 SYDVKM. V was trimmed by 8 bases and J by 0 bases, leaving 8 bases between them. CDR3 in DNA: TGTGCCAGCTCTGACTCAGCCAAAAACATTCAGTACTTC. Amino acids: CASSDSAKNIQYF.